The rows below give T cell receptor beta chains drawn from one sample of a study of blood T cell repertoires in COVID-19. TCRdb's table, derived via immunoSEQ multiplex PCR, lists solely in-frame clones and lacks some. The sample holds about 140,000 clones, over 60% seen once. The sample comprised PBMCs or T cells enriched from blood (not recorded which). All receptors come from a woman aged 50 to 65 who had recovered from COVID-19. The CDR3 runs from the conserved cysteine through the conserved F or W.

TRBV7-9,TRBJ2-1,CASSPTGGVGGEQFF
TRBV30,TRBJ1-1,CAWDGTAGLGTEAFF
TRBV7-9,TRBJ2-7,CASTSTGGASYEQYF
TRBV25-1,TRBJ1-2,CASALGGAHGYTF
TRBV3-1/TRBV3-2,TRBJ2-5,CASSQDLAGDSPQETQYF
TRBV5-1,TRBJ2-1,CASSLEGGEFPNEQFF
TRBV19,TRBJ2-3,CASSYAGTDTQYF
TRBV6-4,TRBJ1-3,CASSDSWGHSGNTIYF
TRBV10-3,TRBJ1-2,CAISDGQFDTYGYTF
TRBV4-1,TRBJ2-1,CASSQDHPSSYNEQFF
TRBV3-1/TRBV3-2,TRBJ1-1,CASSLGGQGTEAFF
TRBV7-3,TRBJ2-3,CASSSLGGVAGKTSTDTQYF
TRBV7-2,TRBJ1-2,CASSLDGGSYGYTF
TRBV5-4,TRBJ1-1,CASSLAGTAGTEAFF
TRBV2,TRBJ1-2,CASSERRQSYGYTF
TRBV7-3,TRBJ1-1,CASSPIRDRTTEAFF
TRBV29-1,TRBJ2-1,CSVEPIPLAGGPNEQFF
TRBV6-2/TRBV6-3,TRBJ2-2,CASSLPSRLGTVHTGELFF
TRBV5-1,TRBJ2-1,CASSLIAGYHNEQFF
TRBV5-1,TRBJ2-1,CASSLAGPNNEQFF
TRBV29-1,TRBJ2-1,CSVRGRINEQFF
TRBV28,TRBJ1-1,CASSPGQGDTEAFF
TRBV30,TRBJ1-2,CACPGGHGYTF
TRBV10-1,TRBJ2-2,CASSTGPGELFF
TRBV6-5,TRBJ2-1,CASSLGGGRSNEQFF
TRBV25-1,TRBJ2-1,CASSGRLEPANEQFF
TRBV6-1,TRBJ2-1,CASSEYSGRGSEQFF
TRBV30,TRBJ2-5,CAWSELAYQETQYF
TRBV18,TRBJ1-1,CASSPPAGQGSRAFF
TRBV25-1,TRBJ1-1,CASSENVPGSLQAHEAFF
TRBV5-4,TRBJ1-4,CASSPGGGNEKLFF
TRBV19,TRBJ2-4,CASSIARLAKNIQYF
TRBV11-2,TRBJ2-6,CASSRRGRGQYAGANVLTF
TRBV3-1/TRBV3-2,TRBJ2-7,CASSQGKPPDRPYEQYF
TRBV7-8,TRBJ1-4,CASSFEGTPTNEKLFF
TRBV10-3,TRBJ2-2,CAISLDSPGELFF
TRBV6-6,TRBJ2-3,CASRPLAGATDTQYF
TRBV19,TRBJ1-1,CASSMGRGASAAAFF